These T cell receptor beta chains were read from a single sample in a study of shared clonotypes between healthy human individuals. Sequenced by immunoSEQ multiplex PCR; TCRdb stores in-frame clones only, minus some. The data contain approximately 530,000 clones, about 96% of them seen just once; the ten biggest clones take up under 0.06%. Sequencing was performed on naive CD4+ T cells sorted from blood. The receptors derive from a woman in her twenties or thirties in good health. CDR3s include the opening cysteine and the closing phenylalanine or tryptophan. The D gene is left open where the match is weak. The size of a clone is reported for some rows only, either as once, few or many, or as a class for expanded clones.

>-|TRBV5-1|TRBJ2-3|TRBD2
TGCGCCAGCAGCCGACTAGCGACCACAGATACGCAGTATTTT
CASSRLATTDTQYF
>-|TRBV18|TRBJ2-2|-
TGTGCCAGCTCCCTCCGGGTTACCGGGGAGCTGTTTTTT
CASSLRVTGELFF
>once|TRBV28|TRBJ2-5|TRBD1
TGTGCCAGCAGTCGGGGCGCAGGGGGCGCCAGGTTGGAGCAGTACTTC
CASSRGAGGARLEQYF
>-|TRBV5-1|TRBJ2-2|TRBD1
TGCGCCAGCAGCCCCACTGACCCCAGACAGGGGCCCGGGGAGCTGTTTTTT
CASSPTDPRQGPGELFF
>-|TRBV6-5|TRBJ1-2|-
TGTGCCAGCAGTTACTTGGAGGGGCACGGCTACACCTTC
CASSYLEGHGYTF
>-|TRBV7-9|TRBJ1-5|-
TGTGCCAGCAGCTTAGGCGACGGGGGGCCTGATGCCCAGCATTTT
CASSLGDGGPDAQHF
>once|TRBV29-1|TRBJ2-1|TRBD2
TGCAGCGCCATAACGGGAGGGCCTAGGTCGTACGATGAGCAGTTCTTC
CSAITGGPRSYDEQFF
>-|TRBV11-3|TRBJ2-7|TRBD1
TGTGCCAGCAGCTTAAGGGGGACAGGAGGAAACGAGCAGTACTTC
CASSLRGTGGNEQYF
>-|TRBV2|TRBJ1-2|TRBD1
TGTGCCAGCAATGGACAGGGCTCTTCGGGCTACACCTTC
CASNGQGSSGYTF
>-|TRBV21-1|TRBJ2-7|-
TGTGCCAGCAGTTCTACAGGGTGGGGCAACTACGAGCAGTACTTC
CASSSTGWGNYEQYF
>-|TRBV21-1|TRBJ2-7|-
TGTGCCAGCAGCAAAGGGGGACAGGTCCTCTACGAGCAGTACTTC
CASSKGGQVLYEQYF
>once|TRBV28|TRBJ2-2|-
TGTGCCAGCAATTCGGCGAACACCGGGGAGCTGTTTTTT
CASNSANTGELFF
>-|TRBV2|TRBJ2-7|-
TGTGCCAGCAGAGTGAGGCCAGGGTACGAGCAGTACTTC
CASRVRPGYEQYF
>-|TRBV28|TRBJ2-4|-
TGTGCCAGCAGTTCCACAACCCGGGGAAGGGGGCAGTACTTC
CASSSTTRGRGQYF
>-|TRBV21-1|TRBJ2-1|-
TGTGCCAGCAGCAACAGCGGGAGGGCCAATAATGAGCAGTTCTTC
CASSNSGRANNEQFF
>-|TRBV4-1|TRBJ1-1|-
TGCGCCAGCAGGCCGGTAGGGTCAAGGAGGAGGGACACTGAAGCTTTCTTT
CASRPVGSRRRDTEAFF
>-|TRBV10-2|TRBJ1-5|TRBD1
TGCGCCACTGCCTCTGCCGGACAGGGGAATCAGCCCCAGCATTTT
CATASAGQGNQPQHF
>-|TRBV6-1|TRBJ2-5|-
TGTGCCAGCAGTGAAGGAGGCGGGCGTCAGACCCAGTACTTC
CASSEGGGRQTQYF
>-|TRBV5-4|TRBJ2-7|TRBD2
TGTGCCAGCAATCTCGGGCGGGAGGCGGGTGAGCAGTACTTC
CASNLGREAGEQYF
>-|TRBV7-2|TRBJ2-7|TRBD1
TGTGCCAGCAGCCCAGGGGGACGCTCCTACGAGCAGTACTTC
CASSPGGRSYEQYF
>-|TRBV6-5|TRBJ1-2|-
TGTGCCAGCAGTTATGACAGCTATGGCTACACCTTC
CASSYDSYGYTF
>-|TRBV7-9|TRBJ2-2|-
TGTGCCAGCGGGGGTTCCACCGGGGAGCTGTTTTTT
CASGGSTGELFF
>-|TRBV6-5|TRBJ1-1|TRBD1
TGTGCCAGCACCTTGACAGGGGATATGAACACTGAAGCTTTCTTT
CASTLTGDMNTEAFF
>-|TRBV28|TRBJ2-7|-
TGTGCCAGCACTGGTTGGACCTACGAGCAGTACTTC
CASTGWTYEQYF
>-|TRBV5-1|TRBJ2-2|TRBD1
TGCGCCAGCAGCTTGGAGGGGGCGCTGGGCGGGGAGCTGTTTTTT
CASSLEGALGGELFF
>-|TRBV5-1|TRBJ2-4|TRBD1
TGCGCCAGCAGCACCTACCGGGACAGGAAAAACATTCAGTACTTC
CASSTYRDRKNIQYF
>-|TRBV4-2|TRBJ2-1|-
TGTGCCAGCAGCCACCCAATCCTACGCTCCTACAATGAGCAGTTCTTC
CASSHPILRSYNEQFF
>-|TRBV28|TRBJ2-7|TRBD2
TGTGCCAGCAGTTTGGCGGGAGGCGGCGAGCAGTACTTC
CASSLAGGGEQYF
>-|TRBV14|TRBJ2-5|TRBD2
TGTGCCAGCAGCCAAGTCCTGGGGACTAGCGGGCCCCGCGGGACCCAGTACTTC
CASSQVLGTSGPRGTQYF
>-|TRBV5-5|TRBJ2-2|TRBD1
TGTGCCAGCAGTTTCTCCGCAGGGGGCACGAACACCGGGGAGCTGTTTTTT
CASSFSAGGTNTGELFF